These 10 T cell receptor beta chains came from one sample sequenced in a study of post-analysis software for immune sequencing data. Researchers reported that TCR beta cDNA libraries carried unique molecular identifiers. TCRdb ran MiXCR on the PCR reads and lists one entry per CDR3 protein. The profile shows 350,000 to 500,000 distinct CDR3 sequences, 39% of them singletons. Study-wide results and caveats: Relative to controls, patients had five TRBV segments at higher frequency, with TRBV5-6, TRBV5-1 and TRBV20-1 among these.

For these TCRs, the target antigens are not known. The sample was blood. These receptors were obtained from a girl aged 2 to 10 with multiple sclerosis.

This chain connects TRBV28 to TRBJ2-1, with a tentative D call TRBD1 (5 bases). CDR3 length equals 13 residues. V shed 6 bases and J shed 3 bases, with 9 bases lying between them. Germline values: CDR1 MDHEN, CDR2 SYDVKM. CDR3 region: CASRQTVYNEQFF. CDR3 bases: TGTGCCAGCAGGCAGACAGTCTACAATGAGCAGTTCTTC.

This chain connects TRBV4-1 to TRBJ2-5; tentative D call: TRBD2 (6 bases). V gave up 0 bases and J gave up 5 bases, with 22 bases separating them. The germline CDR1 and CDR2 sequences are MGHRA and YSYEKL. The CDR3 loop spans 18 amino acids. CDR3 sequence: CASSQDRASYGGWETQYF. CDR3 DNA: TGCGCCAGCAGCCAAGACAGGGCGTCTTATGGAGGGTGGGAGACCCAGTACTTC.

V gene TRBV7-9 combines with J gene TRBJ2-3, with D unresolved. The CDR3 length is 15 residues. With 1 base removed from V and 3 bases from J, the gap between germline ends came to 11 bases. The germline V gene has CDR1 SEHNR and CDR2 FQNEAQ (reference sequence). The CDR3, as DNA: TGTGCCAGCAGCTTAGTTCTAGTGGAAACAGATACGCAGTATTTT. This translates into CASSLVLVETDTQYF.

In this sample, this clonotype turned up a few times. V is TRBV29-1 and J is TRBJ2-3; D is perhaps TRBD1 (6 bases). The CDR3 has 14 residues. The V and J ends lost 8 bases and 5 bases respectively, with 20 bases between them. Germline V gives CDR1 SQVTM, CDR2 ANQGSEA. In DNA, the CDR3 is TGCAGCATACGAATTGGGGGCAGCTTAGATACGCAGTATTTT. Protein product: CSIRIGGSLDTQYF.

The chain has TRBV12-3 or TRBV12-4 and TRBJ1-1; 8 positions match TRBD1. The CDR3 spans 14 residues. The V and J ends lost 4 bases and 0 bases, in that order; junction bases with no gene match: 1. The CDR3 DNA sequence: TGTGCCAGCAGTTGGGGACAGGTGAACACTGAAGCTTTCTTT. It encodes CASSWGQVNTEAFF.

V gene TRBV4-2 combines with J gene TRBJ1-2, with 8 bases lining up with TRBD1. There are 15 residues in the CDR3. CDR1 and CDR2 from the germline V gene are LGHNA and YNFKEQ. V was pared by 0 bases and J by 9 bases, with 9 bases of the junction left unmatched. CDR3 region: CASSQEGTGGRRYTF. The CDR3 DNA reads TGTGCCAGCAGCCAAGAAGGCACAGGGGGTCGTCGCTACACCTTC.

The chain carries TRBV12-3 or TRBV12-4 and TRBJ2-1, with D hard to call. V was shortened by 9 bases and J by 7 bases, with 13 bases between the two germline ends. This CDR3 region has 12 residues. In DNA form, the CDR3 reads TGTGCCAGTGCACTTCCGCCGAATGAGCAGTTCTTC. Encoded protein: CASALPPNEQFF.

The rearrangement links TRBV6-2 or TRBV6-3 to TRBJ2-7; TRBD1 might be the D (5 bases). Trimming cost V 2 bases and J 7 bases, with 15 bases left between them. The CDR3 is 14 residues long. From germline, CDR1 is MNHEY and CDR2 SVGEGT. CDR3 sequence: CASSYVDNSGEQYF. CDR3 DNA sequence: TGTGCCAGCAGTTACGTGGACAACTCTGGGGAGCAGTACTTC.

The chain links TRBV6-5 to TRBJ1-2; 9 bases map to TRBD1. Germline V gene lookup returns CDR1 MNHEY and CDR2 SVGAGI. This CDR3 is 14 amino acids long. V dropped 7 bases and J dropped 3; count of bases not matched to a gene: 6. The CDR3 here is CASMTGQGDYGYTF. In DNA, the CDR3 is TGTGCCAGCATGACGGGACAGGGAGACTATGGCTACACCTTC.

This clonotype was picked up a small number of times. V usage is TRBV10-3 and J usage is TRBJ2-7; 9 bases agree with TRBD2. V lost 6 bases and J lost 6; bases outside the gene matches: 9. CDR1 and CDR2 from the germline V gene are ENHRY and SYGVKD. CDR3 size: 14 residues. The CDR3 nucleotides are TGTGCCATCAGCCCGGGACTAGCAGGATTCGAGCAGTACTTC. It translates to CAISPGLAGFEQYF.